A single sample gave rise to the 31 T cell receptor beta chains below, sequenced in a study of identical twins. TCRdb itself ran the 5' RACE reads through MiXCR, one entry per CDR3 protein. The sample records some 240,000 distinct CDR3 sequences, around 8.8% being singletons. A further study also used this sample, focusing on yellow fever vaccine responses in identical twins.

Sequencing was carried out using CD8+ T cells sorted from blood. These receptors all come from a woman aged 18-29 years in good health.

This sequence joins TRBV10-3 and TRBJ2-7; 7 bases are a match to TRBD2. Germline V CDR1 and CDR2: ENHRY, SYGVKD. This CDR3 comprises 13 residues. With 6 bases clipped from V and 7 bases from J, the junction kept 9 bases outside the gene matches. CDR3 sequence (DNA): TGTGCCATCAGGGGACTATTAGGGAGTGAGCAGTACTTC. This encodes CAIRGLLGSEQYF.

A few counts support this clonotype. For the CDR3, the DNA is TGTGCCAGCCTAAACCTAGAGGGGCACGGGCCAGATACGCAGTATTTT. Translated: CASLNLEGHGPDTQYF. The chain carries TRBV12-3 or TRBV12-4 and TRBJ2-3; D is possibly TRBD1 or TRBD2 (5 bases each). There are 16 residues in the CDR3. Trimming cost V 8 bases and J 4 bases, with 22 bases left between them.

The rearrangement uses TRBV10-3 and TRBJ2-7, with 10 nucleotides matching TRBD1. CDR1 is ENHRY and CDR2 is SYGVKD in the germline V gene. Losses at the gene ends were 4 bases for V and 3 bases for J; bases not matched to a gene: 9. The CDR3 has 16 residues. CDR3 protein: CAISGPTGTGDYEQYF. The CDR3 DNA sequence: TGTGCCATCAGTGGTCCGACCGGGACAGGGGACTACGAGCAGTACTTC.

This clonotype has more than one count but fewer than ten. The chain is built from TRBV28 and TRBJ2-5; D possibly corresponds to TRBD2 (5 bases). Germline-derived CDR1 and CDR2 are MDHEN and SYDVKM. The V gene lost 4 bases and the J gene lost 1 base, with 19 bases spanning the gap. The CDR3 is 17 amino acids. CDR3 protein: CASSSVPRGVLQETQYF. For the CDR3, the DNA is TGTGCCAGCAGTTCCGTGCCCCGGGGTGTTCTCCAAGAGACCCAGTACTTC.

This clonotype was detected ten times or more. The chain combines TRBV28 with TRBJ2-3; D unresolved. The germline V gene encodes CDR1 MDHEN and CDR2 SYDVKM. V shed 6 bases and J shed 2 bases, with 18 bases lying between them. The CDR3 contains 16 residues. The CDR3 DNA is TGTGCCAGCAGCCTGTGGAGCGAAATATTCACAGATACGCAGTATTTT. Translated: CASSLWSEIFTDTQYF.

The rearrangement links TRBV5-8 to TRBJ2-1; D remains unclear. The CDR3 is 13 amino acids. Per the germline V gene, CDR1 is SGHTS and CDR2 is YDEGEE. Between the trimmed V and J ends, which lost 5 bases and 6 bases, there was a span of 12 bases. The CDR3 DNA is TGTGCCAGCAGACAGAGCCTCTTCAATGAGCAGTTCTTC. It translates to CASRQSLFNEQFF.

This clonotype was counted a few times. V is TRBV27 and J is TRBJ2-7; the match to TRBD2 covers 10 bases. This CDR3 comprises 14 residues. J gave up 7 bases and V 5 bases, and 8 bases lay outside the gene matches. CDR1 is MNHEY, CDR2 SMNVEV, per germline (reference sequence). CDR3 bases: TGTGCCAGCAGTCTAGCGGGGGCCTTCGGGGAGCAGTACTTC. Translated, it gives CASSLAGAFGEQYF.

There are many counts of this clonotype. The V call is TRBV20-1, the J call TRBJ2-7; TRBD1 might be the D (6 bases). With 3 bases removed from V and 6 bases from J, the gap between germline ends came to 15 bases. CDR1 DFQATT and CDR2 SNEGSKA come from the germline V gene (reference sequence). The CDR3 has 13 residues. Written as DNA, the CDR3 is TGCAGTGCTAGTACAGGGTCAGAACTCGAGCAGTACTTC. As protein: CSASTGSELEQYF.

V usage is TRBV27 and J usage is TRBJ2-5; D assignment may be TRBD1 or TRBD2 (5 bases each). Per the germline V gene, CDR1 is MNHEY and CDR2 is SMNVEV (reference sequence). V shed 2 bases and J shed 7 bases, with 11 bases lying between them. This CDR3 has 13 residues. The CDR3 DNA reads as TGTGCCAGCAGTTTAGGCCAGGGACCGACCCAGTACTTC. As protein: CASSLGQGPTQYF.

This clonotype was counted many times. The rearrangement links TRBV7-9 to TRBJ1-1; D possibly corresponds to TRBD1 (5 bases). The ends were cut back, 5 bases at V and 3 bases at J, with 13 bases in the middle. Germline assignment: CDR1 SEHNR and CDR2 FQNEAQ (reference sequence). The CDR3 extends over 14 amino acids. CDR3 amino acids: CASSPGFMDTEAFF. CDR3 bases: TGTGCCAGCAGCCCAGGGTTTATGGACACTGAAGCTTTCTTT.

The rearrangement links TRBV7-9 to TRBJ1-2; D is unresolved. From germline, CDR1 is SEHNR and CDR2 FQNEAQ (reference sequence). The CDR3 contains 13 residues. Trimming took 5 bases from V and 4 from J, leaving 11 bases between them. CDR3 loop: CASSNDGVYGYTF. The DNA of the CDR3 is TGTGCCAGCAGCAACGACGGGGTCTATGGCTACACCTTC.

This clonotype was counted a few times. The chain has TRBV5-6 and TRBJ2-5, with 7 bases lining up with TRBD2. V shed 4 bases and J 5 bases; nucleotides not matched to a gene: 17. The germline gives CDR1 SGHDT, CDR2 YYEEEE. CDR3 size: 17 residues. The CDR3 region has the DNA TGTGCCAGCAGCCCCCCGTGGGGGGGTTTTGGATCCGAGACCCAGTACTTC. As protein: CASSPPWGGFGSETQYF.

The CDR3 bases are TGTGCCAGCCGGGCCCTAGGACAGGGTGATATCTATGAGCAGTTCTTC. Protein: CASRALGQGDIYEQFF. The rearrangement links TRBV7-9 to TRBJ2-1, with 8 bases identical to TRBD1. The CDR3 has 16 residues. Germline V gene lookup returns CDR1 SEHNR and CDR2 FQNEAQ (reference sequence). V shed 8 bases, J shed 8 bases, and the junction held 17 bases outside the gene matches.

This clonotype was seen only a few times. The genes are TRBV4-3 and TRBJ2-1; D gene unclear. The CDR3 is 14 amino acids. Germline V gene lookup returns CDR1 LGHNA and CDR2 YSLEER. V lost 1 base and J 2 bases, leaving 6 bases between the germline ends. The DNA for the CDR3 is TGCGCCAGCAGCCAAGGGTCTACCTACAATGAGCAGTTCTTC. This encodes CASSQGSTYNEQFF.

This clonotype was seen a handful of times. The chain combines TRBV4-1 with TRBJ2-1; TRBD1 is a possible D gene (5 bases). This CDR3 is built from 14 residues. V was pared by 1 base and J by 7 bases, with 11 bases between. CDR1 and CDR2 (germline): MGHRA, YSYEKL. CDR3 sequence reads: CASSQGIAGNEQFF. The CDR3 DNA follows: TGCGCCAGCAGCCAAGGTATCGCAGGGAATGAGCAGTTCTTC.

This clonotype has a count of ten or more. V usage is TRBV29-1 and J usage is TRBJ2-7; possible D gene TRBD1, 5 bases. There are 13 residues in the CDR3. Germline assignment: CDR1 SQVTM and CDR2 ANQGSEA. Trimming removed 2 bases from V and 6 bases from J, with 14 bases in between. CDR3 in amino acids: CSVEPTGISEQYF. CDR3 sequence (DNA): TGCAGCGTTGAACCCACAGGAATCAGCGAGCAGTACTTC.

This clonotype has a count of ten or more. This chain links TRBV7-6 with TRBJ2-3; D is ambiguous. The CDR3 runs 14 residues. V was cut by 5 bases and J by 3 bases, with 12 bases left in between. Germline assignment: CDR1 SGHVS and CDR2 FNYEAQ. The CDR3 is CASSPVGGTDTQYF. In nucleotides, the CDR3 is TGTGCCAGCAGCCCCGTGGGCGGTACAGATACGCAGTATTTT. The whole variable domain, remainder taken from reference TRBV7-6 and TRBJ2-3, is GAGVSQSPRYKVTKRGQDVALRCDPISGHVSLYWYRQALGQGPEFLTYFNYEAQQDKSGLPNDRFSAERPEGSISTLTIQRTEQRDSAMYRCASSPVGGTDTQYFGPGTRLTVL.

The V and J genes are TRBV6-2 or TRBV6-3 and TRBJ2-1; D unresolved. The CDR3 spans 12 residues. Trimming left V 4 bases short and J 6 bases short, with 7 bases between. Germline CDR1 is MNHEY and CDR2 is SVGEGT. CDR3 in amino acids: CASSFKGNEQFF. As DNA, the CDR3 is TGTGCCAGCAGTTTCAAGGGCAATGAGCAGTTCTTC.

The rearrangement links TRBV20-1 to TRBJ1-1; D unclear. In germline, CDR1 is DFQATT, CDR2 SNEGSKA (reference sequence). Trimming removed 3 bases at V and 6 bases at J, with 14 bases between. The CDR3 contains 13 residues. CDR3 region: CSARYLGSAEAFF. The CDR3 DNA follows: TGCAGTGCTAGGTATTTAGGGAGCGCTGAAGCTTTCTTT.

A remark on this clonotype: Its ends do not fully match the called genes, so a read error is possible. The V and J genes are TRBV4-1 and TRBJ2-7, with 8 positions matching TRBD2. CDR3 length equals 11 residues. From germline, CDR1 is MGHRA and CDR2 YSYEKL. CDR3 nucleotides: TGCGCCAGCAGCCAAGAAGCGGGACTAGTCTTC. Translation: CASSQEAGLVF.

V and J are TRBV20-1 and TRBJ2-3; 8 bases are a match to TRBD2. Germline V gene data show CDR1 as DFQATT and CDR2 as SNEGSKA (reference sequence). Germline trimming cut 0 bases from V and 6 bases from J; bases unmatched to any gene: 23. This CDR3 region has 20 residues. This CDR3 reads CSARDSSVAGLETVYDTQYF. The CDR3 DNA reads TGCAGTGCTAGAGATAGCTCAGTGGCGGGACTAGAGACCGTGTACGATACGCAGTATTTT.

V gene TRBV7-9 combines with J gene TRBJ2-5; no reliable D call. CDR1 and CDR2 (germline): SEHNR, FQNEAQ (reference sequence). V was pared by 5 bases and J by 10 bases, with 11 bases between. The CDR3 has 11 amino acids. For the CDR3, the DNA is TGTGCCAGCAGCCCCTCCTCGGACCAGTACTTC. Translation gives CASSPSSDQYF.

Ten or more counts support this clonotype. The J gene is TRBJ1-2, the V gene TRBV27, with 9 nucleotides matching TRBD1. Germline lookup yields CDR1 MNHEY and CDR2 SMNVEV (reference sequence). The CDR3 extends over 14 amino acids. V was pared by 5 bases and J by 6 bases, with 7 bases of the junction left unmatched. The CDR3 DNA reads TGTGCCAGCAGTCCAGGACGGACAGGGGATGGCTACACCTTC. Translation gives CASSPGRTGDGYTF.

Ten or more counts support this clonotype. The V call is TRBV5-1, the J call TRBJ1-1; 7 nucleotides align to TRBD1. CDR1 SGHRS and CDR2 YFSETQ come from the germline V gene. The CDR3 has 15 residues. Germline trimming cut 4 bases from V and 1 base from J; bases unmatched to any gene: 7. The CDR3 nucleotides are TGCGCCAGCAGCCCGGATGGGACAGCGAACACTGAAGCTTTCTTT. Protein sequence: CASSPDGTANTEAFF.

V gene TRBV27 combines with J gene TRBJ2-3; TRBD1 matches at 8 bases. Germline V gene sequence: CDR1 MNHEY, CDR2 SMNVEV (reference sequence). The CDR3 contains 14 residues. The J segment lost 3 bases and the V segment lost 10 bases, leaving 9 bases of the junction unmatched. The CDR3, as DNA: TGTGCCAACAGAAACAGGGGGTTGACAGATACGCAGTATTTT. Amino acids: CANRNRGLTDTQYF.

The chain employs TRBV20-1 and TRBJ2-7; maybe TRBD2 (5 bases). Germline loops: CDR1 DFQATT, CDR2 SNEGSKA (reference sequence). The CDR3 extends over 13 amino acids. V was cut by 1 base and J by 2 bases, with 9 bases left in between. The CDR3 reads CSARGTVTYEQYF. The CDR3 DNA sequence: TGCAGTGCTAGAGGGACTGTGACCTACGAGCAGTACTTC.

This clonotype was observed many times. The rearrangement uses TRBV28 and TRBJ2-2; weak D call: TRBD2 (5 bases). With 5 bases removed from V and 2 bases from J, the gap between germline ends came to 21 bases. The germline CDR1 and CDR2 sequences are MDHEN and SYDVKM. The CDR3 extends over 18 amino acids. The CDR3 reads CASSTLKIERQNTGELFF. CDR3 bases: TGTGCCAGCAGTACTCTAAAGATCGAGCGGCAAAACACCGGGGAGCTGTTTTTT.

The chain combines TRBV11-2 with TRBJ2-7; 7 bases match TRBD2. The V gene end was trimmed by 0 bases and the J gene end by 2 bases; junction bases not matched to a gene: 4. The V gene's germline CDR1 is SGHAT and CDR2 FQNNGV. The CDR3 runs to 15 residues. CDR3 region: CASSLEGTIPYEQYF. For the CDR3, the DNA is TGTGCCAGCAGCTTAGAAGGGACTATTCCCTACGAGCAGTACTTC. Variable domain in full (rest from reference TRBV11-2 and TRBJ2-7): EAGVAQSPRYKIIEKRQSVAFWCNPISGHATLYWYQQILGQGPKLLIQFQNNGVVDDSQLPKDRFSAERLKGVDSTLKIQPAKLEDSAVYLCASSLEGTIPYEQYFGPGTRLTVT.

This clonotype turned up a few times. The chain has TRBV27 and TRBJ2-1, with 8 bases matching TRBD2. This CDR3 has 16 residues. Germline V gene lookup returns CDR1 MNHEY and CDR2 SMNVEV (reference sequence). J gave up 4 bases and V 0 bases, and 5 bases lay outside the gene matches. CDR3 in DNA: TGTGCCAGCAGTTTATCGTCGGGAGGGCCGTACAATGAGCAGTTCTTC. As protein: CASSLSSGGPYNEQFF.

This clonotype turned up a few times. As DNA, the CDR3 is TGTGCCAGCAGTTTGGCTAGCGGATACTACGAGCAGTACTTC. Protein product: CASSLASGYYEQYF. The chain uses TRBV27 and TRBJ2-7; the match to TRBD2 covers 7 bases. Germline CDR1 is MNHEY and CDR2 is SMNVEV (reference sequence). The length of the CDR3 is 14 residues. The ends lost 3 bases at V and 3 bases at J; junction bases unmatched: 5.

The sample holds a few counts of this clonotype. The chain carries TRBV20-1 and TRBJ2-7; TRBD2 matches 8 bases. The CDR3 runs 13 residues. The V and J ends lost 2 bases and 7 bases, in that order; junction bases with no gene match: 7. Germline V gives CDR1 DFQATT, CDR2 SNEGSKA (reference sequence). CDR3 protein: CSARLAGSLEQYF. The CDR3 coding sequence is TGCAGTGCTAGACTAGCGGGTTCTTTAGAGCAGTACTTC.